This T cell receptor beta chain is from a study of technical replicates of blood from a few donors. V was pared by 1 base and J by 8 bases, with 8 bases between. The CDR3 runs 12 residues. Germline V gene data show CDR1 as SNHLY and CDR2 as FYNNEI. This clone was seen a few times. Clones were read by immunoSEQ multiplex PCR, and TCRdb kept only the in-frame ones, dropping some. The table lists around 93,000 clones, approximately 94% of them singletons, with around 0.31% in the top ten. Sequenced: T cells isolated from PBMCs. The TCR originated in a human donor in good health. The chain uses TRBV2 and TRBJ1-2; D not resolved. The CDR3 coding sequence is TGTGCCAGCAGTGAAGGCCGGAGCGGCTACACCTTC. Protein: CASSEGRSGYTF.